This T cell receptor (beta chain) originates from a study of OX40 agonist ivuxolimab in advanced cancers. The method was immunoSEQ multiplex PCR; TCRdb's version includes in-frame clones alone and lacks a portion of them. Seen here are tens of thousands of clones, 84% observed once, and the top ten hold about 7.3%. Looked up from germline, CDR1 is SGHTA and CDR2 is FQGNSA. The CDR3 has 14 amino acids. V trimming: 5 bases; J trimming: 2 bases; junction bases outside the gene matches: 4. The V and J genes are TRBV7-2 and TRBJ2-7, with 9 bases fitting TRBD1. The TCR originated in an adult with an advanced solid tumor such as melanoma, head and neck, liver or kidney cancer. The sample consisted of CD4+ or CD8+ T cells sorted from blood, taken in a trial of the OX40 agonist ivuxolimab. For the CDR3, the DNA is TGTGCCAGCAGCCTACAGGGGGCAGCCTACGAGCAGTACTTC. Its translation: CASSLQGAAYEQYF.